What follows are 31 T cell receptor beta chains derived from one specimen sequenced in a study of shared clonotypes between healthy human individuals. Data came from immunoSEQ multiplex PCR; TCRdb stores just in-frame clones and leaves some out. The table has hundreds of thousands of clones, approximately 74% seen once. What was sequenced was memory CD4+ T cells sorted from blood. Subset of the sample: CD45RA-negative fraction. The receptors were gathered from a woman aged 25 to 39 in good health.

The chain combines TRBV5-1 with TRBJ2-7; 9 positions match TRBD2. CDR3 length: 16 residues. The junction had 9 bases not matched to a gene; V was cut back by 4 bases and J by 1 base. CDR1 and CDR2 (germline): SGHRS, YFSETQ. In DNA, the CDR3 is TGCGCCAGCAGCCTAGAGGGACTAGCCGTTTCCTACGAGCAGTACTTC. It encodes CASSLEGLAVSYEQYF. Full variable domain (missing parts from reference TRBV5-1 and TRBJ2-7): KAGVTQTPRYLIKTRGQQVTLSCSPISGHRSVSWYQQTPGQGLQFLFEYFSETQRNKGNFPGRFSGRQFSNSRSEMNVSTLELGDSALYLCASSLEGLAVSYEQYFGPGTRLTVT.

This clone was recorded a few times. The gene calls are TRBV4-1 and TRBJ1-1, with D possibly TRBD1 on 6 matching bases. The CDR3 is 15 residues long. Trimming took 3 bases from V and 1 from J, leaving 12 bases between them. CDR1 MGHRA and CDR2 YSYEKL come from the germline V gene. CDR3 nucleotide sequence: TGCGCCAGCAGCCATCCCGACAGGAAGAACACTGAAGCTTTCTTT. Translating gives CASSHPDRKNTEAFF.

The chain has TRBV11-1 and TRBJ1-1; D is unresolved. The CDR3 runs to 11 residues. Germline V gene data show CDR1 as SGHAT and CDR2 as FQDESV (reference sequence). Between the trimmed V and J ends, which lost 1 base and 6 bases, there was a span of 3 bases. DNA of the CDR3: TGTGCCAGCAGCTTAGAAGCTGAAGCTTTCTTT. It encodes CASSLEAEAFF. Drawing the rest from reference TRBV11-1 and TRBJ1-1, the complete variable domain is EAEVAQSPRYKITEKSQAVAFWCDPISGHATLYWYRQILGQGPELLVQFQDESVVDDSQLPKDRFSAERLKGVDSTLKIQPAELGDSAMYLCASSLEAEAFFGQGTRLTVV.

The chain couples TRBV6-1 to TRBJ2-5; maybe TRBD1 (6 bases). The germline V gene has CDR1 MNHNS and CDR2 SASEGT. This CDR3 region has 15 residues. Deletions cut 4 bases from V and 2 bases from J, with 14 bases between. The CDR3 DNA is TGTGCCAGCAGTGGACGGGACAAGATACAAGAGACCCAGTACTTC. It is translated as CASSGRDKIQETQYF.

The V gene is TRBV13, the J gene TRBJ1-2; no clear D gene. This CDR3 contains 14 residues. Germline V gene data show CDR1 as PRHDT and CDR2 as FYEKMQ (reference sequence). V gave up 6 bases and J gave up 2 bases, with 13 bases separating them. In DNA, the CDR3 is TGTGCCAGCAGAAAGGGCGGGCGGAACTATGGCTACACCTTC. Residues: CASRKGGRNYGYTF.

The rearrangement joins TRBV5-1 to TRBJ1-1, with D maybe TRBD1 (5 bases). Trimming removed 0 bases at V and 0 bases at J, with 15 bases between. The CDR3 loop spans 17 amino acids. The germline V gene has CDR1 SGHRS and CDR2 YFSETQ. The chain's CDR3 is CASSLGGAVGMNTEAFF. Written as DNA, the CDR3 is TGCGCCAGCAGCTTGGGAGGGGCTGTCGGAATGAACACTGAAGCTTTCTTT.

The V gene is TRBV5-1, the J gene TRBJ2-5; 8 nucleotides match TRBD1. Germline CDR1 and CDR2: SGHRS and YFSETQ. CDR3 length: 14 residues. V trimming: 8 bases; J trimming: 3 bases; junction bases outside the gene matches: 9. This chain's CDR3 is CASGRLTGEETQYF. Here the CDR3 DNA reads TGCGCCAGTGGACGTCTGACAGGGGAAGAGACCCAGTACTTC. Full variable domain (missing parts from reference TRBV5-1 and TRBJ2-5): KAGVTQTPRYLIKTRGQQVTLSCSPISGHRSVSWYQQTPGQGLQFLFEYFSETQRNKGNFPGRFSGRQFSNSRSEMNVSTLELGDSALYLCASGRLTGEETQYFGPGTRLLVL.

The genes are TRBV7-8 and TRBJ2-2; D ambiguous. The CDR3 covers 16 residues. V lost 1 base and J lost 1, with 10 bases in between. Germline-derived CDR1 and CDR2 are SGHVS and FQNEAQ. The CDR3 spells CASSLVGILNTGELFF. In DNA form, the CDR3 reads TGTGCCAGCAGCTTAGTTGGGATTTTGAACACCGGGGAGCTGTTTTTT.

This clone was seen more than once but under ten times. The CDR3 DNA is TGTGCCAGCAGTGGACTAGCGGGAGACTCCTACAATGAGCAGTTCTTC. Its protein product is CASSGLAGDSYNEQFF. The chain joins TRBV25-1 to TRBJ2-1, with 12 bases that match TRBD2. The CDR3 length is 16 residues. V lost 4 bases to trimming and J lost 0 bases; unmatched junction nucleotides: 1. From germline, CDR1 is MGHDK and CDR2 SYGVNS.

The chain links TRBV27 to TRBJ2-6, with D unclear. V lost 8 bases and J lost 2, with 7 bases in between. The germline gives CDR1 MNHEY, CDR2 SMNVEV (reference sequence). The CDR3 contains 13 residues. CDR3 coding DNA: TGTGCCAGCTCTGGGGCTGGGGCCAACGTCCTGACTTTC. This encodes CASSGAGANVLTF.

Turning to this clone: This sample includes further DNA sequences coding for the same CDR3. The chain has TRBV19 and TRBJ2-5; D call uncertain. The CDR3 runs 13 residues. Germline CDR1 and CDR2: LNHDA and SQIVND (reference sequence). V lost 6 bases, J lost 5 bases, and 13 bases lay in between. DNA for the CDR3: TGTGCCAGTAGAGGCACGGTTCAGGAGACCCAGTACTTC. It translates to CASRGTVQETQYF.

The chain links TRBV5-1 to TRBJ1-5; 8 bases are a match to TRBD1. Germline assignment: CDR1 SGHRS and CDR2 YFSETQ. The CDR3 loop spans 14 amino acids. The V and J ends lost 4 bases and 4 bases, in that order; junction bases with no gene match: 4. CDR3 protein: CASSDGQGNQPQHF. The CDR3 nucleotides read TGCGCCAGCAGCGACGGACAGGGAAATCAGCCCCAGCATTTT.

Here the CDR3 DNA reads TGCAGCGTTGAAATGGGGCTAGGGAACGGCTACGAGCAGTACTTC. It is translated as CSVEMGLGNGYEQYF. The V and J genes are TRBV29-1 and TRBJ2-7; D might be TRBD1 (5 bases). V was trimmed by 2 bases and J by 3 bases, leaving 17 bases between them. CDR3 length: 15 amino acids. From germline, CDR1 is SQVTM and CDR2 ANQGSEA.

The chain combines TRBV7-9 with TRBJ2-1; 10 bases align to TRBD1. The V gene's germline CDR1 is SEHNR and CDR2 FQNEAQ (reference sequence). CDR3 length equals 15 residues. Losses at the gene ends were 1 base for V and 10 bases for J; bases not matched to a gene: 7. For the CDR3, the DNA is TGTGCCAGCAGCTTAGGGGGACAGGGGATAAGGGAGCAGTTCTTC. Translating it yields CASSLGGQGIREQFF.

This clone was detected many times. The chain employs TRBV19 and TRBJ1-5, with D possibly being TRBD1 (6 bases). V lost 3 bases and J 1 base, leaving 10 bases between the germline ends. Germline CDR1 and CDR2: LNHDA and SQIVND (reference sequence). The CDR3 covers 15 residues. The CDR3 nucleotides are TGTGCCAGTAGTATTTGGGACACCAGCAATCAGCCCCAGCATTTT. Translation: CASSIWDTSNQPQHF.

In nucleotides, the CDR3 is TGTGCCAGCAGTACCGCCGGGAGCTCAGACGAGCAGTACTTC. As protein: CASSTAGSSDEQYF. The V call is TRBV7-9, the J call TRBJ2-7; tentatively, D is TRBD2 (6 bases). The CDR3 has 14 residues. Germline-derived CDR1 and CDR2 are SEHNR and FQNEAQ (reference sequence). The V end lost 6 bases, the J end lost 5 bases, and 17 bases lay between the germline ends. The variable domain in full, with the rest retrieved from reference TRBV7-9 and TRBJ2-7, is DTGVSQNPRHKITKRGQNVTFRCDPISEHNRLYWYRQTLGQGPEFLTYFQNEAQLEKSRLLSDRFSAERPKGSFSTLEIQRTEQGDSAMYLCASSTAGSSDEQYFGPGTRLTVT.

The chain uses TRBV28 and TRBJ2-5, with 10 positions matching TRBD2. This CDR3 is built from 14 residues. Germline V lookup: CDR1 MDHEN, CDR2 SYDVKM. V gave up 5 bases and J gave up 5 bases; unmatched junction bases: 5. CDR3 region: CASSLLAGVETQYF. CDR3 in DNA: TGTGCCAGCAGTCTTCTAGCGGGAGTGGAGACCCAGTACTTC.

The chain has TRBV28 and TRBJ2-7, with TRBD2 matching over 8 bases. V gave up 5 bases and J gave up 5 bases; unmatched junction bases: 11. This CDR3 is built from 15 residues. Germline V gene data show CDR1 as MDHEN and CDR2 as SYDVKM. DNA of the CDR3: TGTGCCAGCAGTCGACCAAGACTAGCGTTGGACGAGCAGTACTTC. It translates to CASSRPRLALDEQYF. The full variable domain, in which reference TRBV28 and TRBJ2-7 provide the parts outside the CDR3, is DVKVTQSSRYLVKRTGEKVFLECVQDMDHENMFWYRQDPGLGLRLIYFSYDVKMKEKGDIPEGYSVSREKKERFSLILESASTNQTSMYLCASSRPRLALDEQYFGPGTRLTVT.

The chain has TRBV19 and TRBJ1-4, with TRBD1 matching over 10 bases. The CDR3 has 16 residues. Germline V gene data show CDR1 as LNHDA and CDR2 as SQIVND (reference sequence). The V segment lost 6 bases and the J segment 0 bases; nucleotides outside the gene matches: 4. CDR3 amino acids: CASSGQGVPTNEKLFF. CDR3 nucleotides: TGTGCCAGTAGCGGACAGGGGGTCCCAACTAATGAAAAACTGTTTTTT.

This clone appeared once. The rearrangement joins TRBV25-1 to TRBJ2-7, with unresolved D. CDR1 MGHDK and CDR2 SYGVNS come from the germline V gene. The CDR3 loop spans 11 amino acids. With 5 bases removed from V and 9 bases from J, the gap between germline ends came to 11 bases. CDR3 sequence: CASSTGRGQYF. The CDR3 coding sequence is TGTGCCAGCAGTACTGGGCGCGGGCAGTACTTC.

This chain joins TRBV5-3 and TRBJ1-1, with TRBD1 matching 7 bases. TRBV5-3 carries the ORF label, with uncertain function. The CDR3 runs to 15 residues. V was clipped by 9 bases and J by 3 bases; unmatched bases: 14. The DNA for the CDR3 is TGTGCCATCGCGGGGGAAACAGGGGAGGACACTGAAGCTTTCTTT. This sequence encodes CAIAGETGEDTEAFF.

This clone turned up a few times. V and J are TRBV4-1 and TRBJ1-2; weak D call: TRBD1 (6 bases). This CDR3 contains 16 residues. CDR1 and CDR2 from the germline V gene are MGHRA and YSYEKL. The germline V and J ends were trimmed by 1 base and 2 bases, with 14 bases remaining between them. The CDR3 is CASSQGGPDENYGYTF. CDR3 nucleotides: TGCGCCAGCAGCCAAGGGGGGCCGGATGAAAACTATGGCTACACCTTC.

This chain connects TRBV6-5 to TRBJ1-5; possibly TRBD1 for D (6 bases). CDR3 length equals 13 residues. Trimming left V 5 bases short and J 9 bases short, with 14 bases between. Per the germline V gene, CDR1 is MNHEY and CDR2 is SVGAGI. CDR3 protein: CASSKTQGSPQHF. The CDR3 nucleotides read TGTGCCAGCAGTAAAACACAGGGCTCGCCCCAGCATTTT.

A word on this clone: The junction departs from the called germline gene at one end, perhaps through a read error. The chain carries TRBV7-3 and TRBJ1-2; D is unresolved. The germline CDR1 and CDR2 sequences are SGHTA and FQGTGA. This CDR3 region has 13 residues. The CDR3 loop is CASSQAVQDGYTF. CDR3 bases: TGCGCCAGCAGCCAGGCCGTTCAGGATGGCTACACCTTC.

The chain links TRBV7-2 to TRBJ2-7; D is uncertain. Germline lookup yields CDR1 SGHTA and CDR2 FQGNSA. V was cut by 2 bases and J by 6 bases, with 11 bases left in between. The CDR3 spans 13 residues. CDR3 DNA sequence: TGTGCCAGCAGCTTAACGCAGGTCGGCGAGCAGTACTTC. Translating gives CASSLTQVGEQYF.

This clone was seen a single time. The chain uses TRBV7-3 and TRBJ2-1, with 10 bases matching TRBD2. Germline V gives CDR1 SGHTA, CDR2 FQGTGA. J gave up 6 bases and V 4 bases, and 9 bases lay outside the gene matches. The CDR3 is 16 amino acids. The CDR3 bases are TGTGCCAGCAGCTCCACGGCAGCGGGAGGGCCCAATGAGCAGTTCTTC. Translating gives CASSSTAAGGPNEQFF.

This clone showed up just once. V gene TRBV5-4 combines with J gene TRBJ2-5, with TRBD2 matching 11 bases. J was trimmed by 7 bases and V by 2 bases; bases with no gene match: 4. From germline, CDR1 is SGHNT and CDR2 YYREEE (reference sequence). The CDR3 has 14 residues. This CDR3 reads CASSLLAGEATQYF. In DNA form, the CDR3 reads TGTGCCAGCAGCTTACTAGCGGGAGAGGCGACCCAGTACTTC.

This chain connects TRBV6-1 to TRBJ2-2; 7 positions agree with TRBD1. Germline V lookup: CDR1 MNHNS, CDR2 SASEGT. This CDR3 is 14 amino acids long. The V gene end was trimmed by 6 bases and the J gene end by 1 base; junction bases not matched to a gene: 2. The CDR3 reads CASRYRGNTGELFF. In DNA, the CDR3 is TGTGCCAGCAGGTACAGGGGGAACACCGGGGAGCTGTTTTTT.

CDR3 bases: TGTGCCAGCAGCCTCACTAGCGGGGTAACCTACGAGCAGTACTTC. Amino acid sequence: CASSLTSGVTYEQYF. V gene TRBV14 combines with J gene TRBJ2-5, with 10 bases identical to TRBD2. The J call may not be correct, given that the DNA end is closer to TRBJ2-7. The CDR3 extends over 15 amino acids. Per germline, CDR1 SGHDN and CDR2 FVKESK.

There are a few counts of this clone. The DNA of the CDR3 is TGTGCCAGCAGCCCCGCAGCCACGGGAGGCGGAGCAGATACGCAGTATTTT. This encodes CASSPAATGGGADTQYF. The V and J genes are TRBV5-5 and TRBJ2-3, with 7 bases identical to TRBD2. There are 17 residues in the CDR3. J was trimmed by 4 bases and V by 4 bases; bases with no gene match: 15. Germline V CDR1 and CDR2: SGHKS, YYEKEE (reference sequence).

Here the CDR3 DNA reads TGTGCCAGTAGTTCGATTGGCTGGCGGCAGGGAAGTTTTGAGACCCAGTACTTC. This sequence encodes CASSSIGWRQGSFETQYF. The rearrangement uses TRBV19 and TRBJ2-5; D might be TRBD1 (5 bases). There are 18 residues in the CDR3. The V gene's germline CDR1 is LNHDA and CDR2 SQIVND (reference sequence). Deletions cut 5 bases from V and 5 bases from J, with 27 bases between. The variable domain in full, completed from reference TRBV19 and TRBJ2-5, reads DGGITQSPKYLFRKEGQNVTLSCEQNLNHDAMYWYRQDPGQGLRLIYYSQIVNDFQKGDIAEGYSVSREKKESFPLTVTSAQKNPTAFYLCASSSIGWRQGSFETQYFGPGTRLLVL.